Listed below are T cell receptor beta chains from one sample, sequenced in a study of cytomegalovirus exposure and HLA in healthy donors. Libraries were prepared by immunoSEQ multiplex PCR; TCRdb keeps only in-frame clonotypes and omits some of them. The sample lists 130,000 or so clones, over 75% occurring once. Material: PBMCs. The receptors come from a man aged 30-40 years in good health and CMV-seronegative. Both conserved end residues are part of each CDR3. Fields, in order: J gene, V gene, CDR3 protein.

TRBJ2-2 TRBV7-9 CASSRTGGRTGELFF
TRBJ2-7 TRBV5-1 CASSLGVPGQGGYEQYF
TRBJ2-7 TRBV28 CASSLAGQEQYF
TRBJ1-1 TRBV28 CASSLGVLNTEAFF
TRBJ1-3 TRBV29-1 CSVEGGPSGNTIYF
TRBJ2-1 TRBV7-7 CASSLGHNNEQFF
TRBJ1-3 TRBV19 CASSIILGNTIYF
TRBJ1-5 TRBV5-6 CASSLEDYSNQPQHF
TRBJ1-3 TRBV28 CASSYMRNTIYF
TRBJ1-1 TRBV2 CASSAGRMNTEAFF
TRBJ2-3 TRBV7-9 CASSVTGGRADTQYF
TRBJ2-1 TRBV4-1 CASSQERLAGRNEQFF
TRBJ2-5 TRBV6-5 CASSYSGLVRETQYF
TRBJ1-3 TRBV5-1 CASSFDGGTGNTIYF
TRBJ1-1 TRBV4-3 CASSQDWDSGTEAFF
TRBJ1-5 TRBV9 CASSVAPAEAVRSQPQHF
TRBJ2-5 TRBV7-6 CASSQGYRQTQYF
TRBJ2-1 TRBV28 CASGDRAGVRYNEQFF